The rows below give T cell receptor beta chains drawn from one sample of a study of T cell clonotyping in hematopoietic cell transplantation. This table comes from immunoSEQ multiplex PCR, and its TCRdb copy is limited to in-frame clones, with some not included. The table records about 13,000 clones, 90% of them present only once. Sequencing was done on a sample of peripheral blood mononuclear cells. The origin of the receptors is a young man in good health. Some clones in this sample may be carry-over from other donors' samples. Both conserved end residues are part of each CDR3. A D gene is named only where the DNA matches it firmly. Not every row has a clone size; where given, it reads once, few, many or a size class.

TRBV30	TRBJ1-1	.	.	CAWNRMVNTEAFF	TGTGCCTGGAACCGGATGGTGAACACTGAAGCTTTCTTT
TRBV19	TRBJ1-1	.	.	CASSLGTDTEAFF	TGTGCCAGTAGTCTGGGGACGGACACTGAAGCTTTCTTT
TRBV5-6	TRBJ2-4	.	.	CASSLGVAKNIQYF	TGTGCCAGCAGCTTGGGGGTAGCCAAAAACATTCAGTACTTC
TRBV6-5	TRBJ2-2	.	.	CASSYETQNTGELFF	TGTGCCAGCAGTTACGAGACCCAGAACACCGGGGAGCTGTTTTTT
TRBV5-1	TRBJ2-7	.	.	CASSWAFNYEQYF	TGCGCCAGCAGCTGGGCCTTCAACTACGAGCAGTACTTC
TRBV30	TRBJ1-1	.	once	CAWRLDTEAFF	TGTGCCTGGAGACTCGACACTGAAGCTTTCTTT
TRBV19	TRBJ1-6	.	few	CASSTDSGNNSPLHF	TGTGCCAGTAGTACGGACAGTGGGAATAATTCACCCCTCCACTTT
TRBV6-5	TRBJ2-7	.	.	CASSRDGQTSYEQYF	TGTGCCAGCAGTCGGGACGGGCAGACCTCCTACGAGCAGTACTTC
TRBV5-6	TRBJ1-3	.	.	CASSLLQTVLGNTIYF	TGTGCCAGCAGCCTGTTACAGACGGTCTTAGGAAACACCATATATTTT
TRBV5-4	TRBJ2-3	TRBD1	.	CASSLGTGGADTQYF	TGTGCCAGCAGCTTGGGGACAGGGGGCGCGGATACGCAGTATTTT
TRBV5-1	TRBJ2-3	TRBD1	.	CASSTGQGTFTDTQYF	TGCGCCAGCAGCACGGGACAGGGGACTTTCACAGATACGCAGTATTTT
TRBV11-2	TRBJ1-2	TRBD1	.	CASSLDSRGLGYGYTF	TGTGCCAGCAGCTTAGATAGCAGGGGGCTCGGATATGGCTACACCTTC
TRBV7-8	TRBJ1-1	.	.	CASSRLNQNTEAFF	TGTGCCAGCAGCCGACTAAACCAGAACACTGAAGCTTTCTTT
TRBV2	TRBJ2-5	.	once	CASTRGVQETQYF	TGTGCCAGCACTAGGGGTGTTCAAGAGACCCAGTACTTC
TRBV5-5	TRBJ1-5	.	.	CASSQDMNQPQHF	TGTGCCAGCAGCCAGGACATGAATCAGCCCCAGCATTTT
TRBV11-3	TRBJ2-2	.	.	CASSLGLAGELFF	TGTGCCAGCAGCTTAGGCCTTGCCGGGGAGCTGTTTTTT
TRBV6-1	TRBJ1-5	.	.	CASSERSSNQPQHF	TGTGCCAGCAGTGAAAGAAGTAGCAATCAGCCCCAGCATTTT
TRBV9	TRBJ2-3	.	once	CASSVKWEDTQYF	TGTGCCAGCAGCGTAAAATGGGAAGATACGCAGTATTTT
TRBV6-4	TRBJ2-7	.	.	CASSEGVGPYEQYF	TGTGCCAGCAGTGAAGGGGTCGGCCCCTACGAGCAGTACTTC
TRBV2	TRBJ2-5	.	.	CASTSPGRGNPQETQYF	TGTGCCAGCACATCCCCCGGCCGGGGGAACCCACAAGAGACCCAGTACTTC
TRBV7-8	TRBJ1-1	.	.	CASSPRVRETNTEAFF	TGTGCCAGCAGTCCTCGGGTTAGGGAAACGAACACTGAAGCTTTCTTT
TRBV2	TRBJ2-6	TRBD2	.	CASSGGGLHSGANVLTF	TGTGCCAGCAGTGGCGGGGGGCTACACTCTGGGGCCAACGTCCTGACTTTC
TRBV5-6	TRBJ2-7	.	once	CASSSGSRWQYF	TGTGCCAGCAGCTCAGGGTCCCGTTGGCAGTACTTC
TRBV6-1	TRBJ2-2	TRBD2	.	CASSSGSTGELFF	TGTGCCAGCTCTAGCGGGAGCACCGGGGAGCTGTTTTTT
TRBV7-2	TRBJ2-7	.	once	CASSLGRNRAEQYF	TGTGCCAGCAGCCTCGGACGAAATCGAGCCGAGCAGTACTTC
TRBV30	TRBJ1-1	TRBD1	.	CAWSLGQVNTEAFF	TGTGCCTGGAGTCTGGGACAGGTAAACACTGAAGCTTTCTTT
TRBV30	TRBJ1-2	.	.	CAWSVKGPNYGYTF	TGTGCCTGGAGTGTGAAGGGGCCCAACTATGGCTACACCTTC
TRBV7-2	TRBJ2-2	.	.	CASSLTTGATGELFF	TGTGCCAGCAGCTTGACGACAGGAGCGACCGGGGAGCTGTTTTTT
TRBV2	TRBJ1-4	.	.	CASSEEGRYEKLFF	TGTGCCAGCAGTGAGGAGGGGCGGTATGAAAAACTGTTTTTT
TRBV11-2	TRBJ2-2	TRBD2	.	CASLAGGPSGELFF	TGTGCCAGTCTAGCGGGGGGGCCGTCCGGGGAGCTGTTTTTT
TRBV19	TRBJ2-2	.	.	CASSISIGAELFF	TGTGCCAGTAGTATATCGATAGGAGCGGAGCTGTTTTTT
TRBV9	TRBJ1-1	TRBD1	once	CASSDGTGATEAFF	TGTGCCAGCAGCGATGGGACAGGGGCCACTGAAGCTTTCTTT
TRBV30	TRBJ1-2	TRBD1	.	CAWSEGAGGYTF	TGTGCCTGGAGTGAGGGGGCGGGAGGCTACACCTTC